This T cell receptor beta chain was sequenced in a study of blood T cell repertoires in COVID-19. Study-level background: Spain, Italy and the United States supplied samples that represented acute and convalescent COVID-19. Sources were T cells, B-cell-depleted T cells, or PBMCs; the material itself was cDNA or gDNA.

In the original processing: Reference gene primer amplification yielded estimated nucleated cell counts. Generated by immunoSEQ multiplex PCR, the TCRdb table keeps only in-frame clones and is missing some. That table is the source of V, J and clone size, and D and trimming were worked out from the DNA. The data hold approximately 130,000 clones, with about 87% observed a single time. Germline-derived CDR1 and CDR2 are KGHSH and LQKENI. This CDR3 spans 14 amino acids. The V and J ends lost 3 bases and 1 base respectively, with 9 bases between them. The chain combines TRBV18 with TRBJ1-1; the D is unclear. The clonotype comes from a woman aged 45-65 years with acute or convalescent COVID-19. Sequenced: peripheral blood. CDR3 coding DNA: TGTGCCAGCTCACCGTCTCGGTCGAACACTGAAGCTTTCTTT. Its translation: CASSPSRSNTEAFF.